Listed below are T cell receptor beta chains from one sample, sequenced in a study of T cells in Graves' hyperthyroidism and ophthalmopathy. MiXCR, run by TCRdb on the multiplex PCR reads, gives a single entry per CDR3 protein. Seen here are some 50,000 distinct CDR3 sequences, approximately 48% observed once, and the top ten hold about a tenth. The sample consisted of blood. These receptors originate from a woman between 50 and 59 years old with Graves' ophthalmopathy. The CDR3 runs from the conserved cysteine through the conserved F or W. The D gene is left open where the match is weak. The size field is filled for only some rows; it gives once, few, many or a size class.

J gene,D gene,V gene,clone size,CDR3 protein,CDR3 DNA
TRBJ2-1,.,TRBV19,many,CASKEAGPYNEQFF,TGTGCCAGTAAGGAGGCAGGGCCCTACAATGAGCAGTTCTTC
TRBJ2-7,.,TRBV19,many,CASDGGAEQYF,TGTGCCAGTGACGGGGGTGCTGAGCAGTACTTC
TRBJ2-1,TRBD2,TRBV20-1,.,CSARDMSRGGSPWEQFF,TGTAGTGCTAGAGATATGAGCAGAGGCGGGAGCCCGTGGGAGCAGTTCTTC
TRBJ2-3,.,TRBV29-1,medium-sized,CSVEKQSTDTQYF,TGCAGCGTTGAGAAACAGAGCACAGATACGCAGTATTTT
TRBJ2-5,TRBD1,TRBV7-3,.,CASSLNPPRTGGEETQYF,TGTGCCAGCAGCCTCAATCCTCCTCGGACAGGGGGAGAAGAGACCCAGTACTTC
TRBJ2-3,TRBD1,TRBV7-9,.,CASSPLRDRRTDTQYF,TGTGCCAGCAGCCCACTCCGGGACAGGAGAACAGATACGCAGTATTTT
TRBJ2-1,TRBD2,TRBV11-2,many,CASSSGTSGTYYNEQFF,TGTGCCAGCAGCTCGGGGACTAGCGGGACTTACTACAATGAGCAGTTCTTC
TRBJ2-2,.,TRBV4-3,many,CASKGPNTGELFF,TGCGCCAGCAAGGGACCAAACACCGGGGAGCTGTTTTTT
TRBJ2-1,TRBD2,TRBV2,.,CASSGGRGSTDTQFF,TGTGCCAGCAGTGGCGGGAGGGGAAGCACAGATACGCAGTTCTTC
TRBJ2-2,.,TRBV7-8,.,CASSSRDSANTGELFF,TGTGCCAGCAGCTCGCGGGACAGCGCGAACACCGGGGAGCTGTTTTTT
TRBJ2-5,.,TRBV11-2,many,CASSLGQQETQYF,TGTGCCAGCAGCTTGGGGCAGCAAGAGACCCAGTACTTC
TRBJ2-5,.,TRBV6-5,.,CASRKTPGQGQETQYF,TGTGCCAGCAGAAAAACGCCCGGGCAGGGCCAAGAGACCCAGTACTTC
TRBJ2-2,.,TRBV10-2,many,CASSRSGELFF,TGCGCCAGCAGTAGGTCCGGGGAGCTGTTTTTT
TRBJ2-3,TRBD2,TRBV20-1,.,CSARVSGRAPDTQYF,TGCAGTGCTAGAGTCAGCGGGAGGGCCCCAGATACGCAGTATTTT
TRBJ2-2,TRBD2,TRBV12-3/TRBV12-4,many,CASSLTSGRPGELFF,TGTGCCAGCAGTTTGACTAGCGGGAGACCCGGGGAGCTGTTTTTT
TRBJ1-4,.,TRBV20-1,many,CSARETVREPRFEKLFF,TGCAGTGCTAGAGAAACTGTTAGGGAGCCGAGGTTCGAAAAACTGTTTTTT
TRBJ2-5,.,TRBV7-9,many,CASSLSRGLRETQYF,TGTGCCAGCAGCTTATCCCGGGGGCTCAGGGAGACCCAGTACTTC
TRBJ1-2,TRBD1,TRBV5-5,.,CASSPGQVGGGYGYTF,TGTGCCAGCAGCCCCGGACAGGTGGGCGGCGGCTATGGCTACACCTTC
TRBJ1-5,TRBD1,TRBV7-2,.,CASSLIPGQGGNQPQHF,TGTGCCAGCAGCTTAATTCCGGGACAGGGTGGAAATCAGCCCCAGCATTTT
TRBJ2-1,.,TRBV24-1,.,CATKPQESSYNEQFF,TGTGCCACCAAGCCACAGGAAAGCTCCTACAATGAGCAGTTCTTC
TRBJ1-2,.,TRBV12-3/TRBV12-4,many,CASSPSGVGYTF,TGTGCCAGCAGCCCCTCAGGGGTCGGCTACACCTTC
TRBJ2-3,TRBD2,TRBV29-1,many,CSVQRGGGDTQYF,TGCAGCGTTCAGCGGGGGGGCGGAGATACGCAGTATTTT
TRBJ1-3,.,TRBV19,.,CVSSIDARAPGNTTYF,TGTGTCAGTAGTATAGATGCCAGGGCCCCTGGAAACACCACATATTTT
TRBJ2-7,.,TRBV9,.,CASSASSDSYEQYF,TGTGCCAGCAGCGCCAGCAGCGATAGCTACGAGCAGTACTTC
TRBJ2-2,TRBD1,TRBV20-1,many,CSATGQHLELFF,TGCAGTGCTACGGGACAGCATCTGGAGCTGTTTTTT
TRBJ2-3,.,TRBV9,many,CASSVDIAATDTQYF,TGTGCCAGCAGCGTAGATATAGCGGCCACAGATACGCAGTATTTT
TRBJ2-5,TRBD2,TRBV20-1,once,CGAGGNLGSETQYF,TGCGGTGCCGGGGGGAATTTGGGTTCAGAGACCCAGTACTTC
TRBJ2-2,.,TRBV10-3,once,CAICEGRVSNTGELFF,TGTGCCATCTGCGAGGGTCGGGTTTCGAACACCGGGGAGCTGTTTTTT
TRBJ2-3,TRBD2,TRBV7-7,.,CASSQGLAGGIDTQYF,TGTGCCAGCAGCCAAGGACTAGCGGGAGGAATAGATACGCAGTATTTT
TRBJ1-1,TRBD1,TRBV30,.,CAGGTATEALF,TGTGCCGGTGGGACAGCCACTGAAGCTCTCTTT
TRBJ1-1,.,TRBV13,.,CASSFGAGDTEAFF,TGTGCCAGCAGCTTCGGGGCAGGGGACACTGAAGCTTTCTTT
TRBJ2-1,.,TRBV29-1,.,CSAPSLRESYNEQFF,TGCAGCGCCCCTAGCTTGCGGGAAAGCTACAATGAGCAGTTCTTC
TRBJ2-2,.,TRBV20-1,many,CSARPHRASGELFF,TGCAGTGCTAGACCTCACAGGGCTTCCGGGGAGCTGTTTTTT
TRBJ1-2,.,TRBV6-5,many,CASSRQGLGGYTF,TGTGCCAGCAGTCGCCAGGGGCTAGGAGGCTACACCTTC
TRBJ1-6,.,TRBV5-1,many,CASSLASSNSPLHF,TGCGCCAGCAGCTTGGCCAGCAGTAATTCACCCCTCCACTTT
TRBJ2-5,TRBD1,TRBV4-1,many,CASSQTGNRETQYF,TGCGCCAGCAGTCAGACAGGGAATAGAGAGACCCAGTACTTC
TRBJ2-2,.,TRBV5-1,many,CASSRGQNTGELFF,TGCGCCAGCAGCAGGGGTCAAAACACCGGGGAGCTGTTTTTT
TRBJ2-3,.,TRBV7-2,.,CAGSPGPGTGTQYF,TGTGCCGGCAGCCCTGGACCCGGCACAGGTACGCAGTATTTT
TRBJ1-2,TRBD1,TRBV2,.,CANSGDRVFYGYTF,TGTGCCAACAGTGGGGACAGGGTTTTCTATGGCTACACCTTC
TRBJ2-5,.,TRBV4-1,.,CASSQVGVYETQYF,TGCGCCAGCAGCCAAGTTGGAGTCTATGAGACCCAGTACTTC
TRBJ1-1,.,TRBV7-2,once,CASSGPAWGLTEAFF,TGTGCCAGCAGCGGACCTGCTTGGGGGCTCACTGAAGCTTTCTTT
TRBJ2-5,TRBD2,TRBV20-1,.,CSARDGGGGAGPSTETQYF,TGCAGTGCTAGAGATGGGGGCGGGGGGGCCGGCCCTAGTACAGAGACCCAGTACTTC